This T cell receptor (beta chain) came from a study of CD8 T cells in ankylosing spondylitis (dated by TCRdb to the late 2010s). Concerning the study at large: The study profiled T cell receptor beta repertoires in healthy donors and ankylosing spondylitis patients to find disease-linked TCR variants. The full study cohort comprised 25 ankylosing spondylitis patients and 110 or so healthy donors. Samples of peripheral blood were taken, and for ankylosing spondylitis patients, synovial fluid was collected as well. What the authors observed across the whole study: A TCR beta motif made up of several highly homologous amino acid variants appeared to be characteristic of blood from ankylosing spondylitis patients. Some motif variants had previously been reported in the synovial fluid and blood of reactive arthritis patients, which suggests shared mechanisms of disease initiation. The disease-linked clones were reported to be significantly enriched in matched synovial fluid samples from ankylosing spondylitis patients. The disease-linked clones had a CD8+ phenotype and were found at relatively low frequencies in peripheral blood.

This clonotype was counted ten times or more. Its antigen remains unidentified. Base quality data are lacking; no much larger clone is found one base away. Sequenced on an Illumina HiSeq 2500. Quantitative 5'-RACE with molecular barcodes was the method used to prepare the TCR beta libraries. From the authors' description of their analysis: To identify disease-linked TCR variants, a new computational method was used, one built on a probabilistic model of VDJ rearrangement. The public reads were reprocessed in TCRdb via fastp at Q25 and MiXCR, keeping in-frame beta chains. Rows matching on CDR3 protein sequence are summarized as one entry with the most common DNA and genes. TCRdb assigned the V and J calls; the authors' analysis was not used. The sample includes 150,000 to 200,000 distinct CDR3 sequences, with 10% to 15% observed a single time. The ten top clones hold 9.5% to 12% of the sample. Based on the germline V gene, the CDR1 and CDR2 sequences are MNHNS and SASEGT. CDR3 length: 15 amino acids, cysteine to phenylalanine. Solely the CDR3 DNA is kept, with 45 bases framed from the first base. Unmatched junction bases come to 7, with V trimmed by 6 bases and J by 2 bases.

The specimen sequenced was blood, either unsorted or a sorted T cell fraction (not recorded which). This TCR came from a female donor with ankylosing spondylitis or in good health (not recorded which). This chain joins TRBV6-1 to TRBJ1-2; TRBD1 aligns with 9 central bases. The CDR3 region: CASRDLQGANYGYTF. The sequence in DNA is TGTGCCAGCAGAGACCTACAGGGGGCCAACTATGGCTACACCTTC.